This TCR beta chain appears in the sequencing data of a study of beta chain features in type 1 diabetes. The study, taken as a whole, reports: High-TCR-expressing cells could be over-represented by cDNA sequencing. Insertion counts at VDJ junctions were lower in type 1 diabetes patients, who also showed more deletions there.

Losses at the gene ends were 4 bases for V and 8 bases for J; bases not matched to a gene: 8. Germline V gives CDR1 SGHDT, CDR2 YYEEEE. The CDR3 length is 15 residues. Turning to this clone: Antigen: not known.

The study reverse transcribed the entire isolated RNA, so it sequenced expressed TCRB transcripts. The data were produced by immunoSEQ multiplex PCR, yet TCRdb's version contains in-frame clones alone and is incomplete. The table includes 130,000 or so clones, around a tenth detected once. This TCR came from a woman aged 40 to 55 in good health. The source material was central memory CD4+ T cells from blood. J is TRBJ1-4 and V is TRBV5-6, with TRBD1 matching 10 bases. CDR3 amino acids: CASSPTGGAEEKLFF. The CDR3 DNA follows: TGTGCCAGCAGCCCGACAGGGGGCGCGGAGGAAAAACTGTTTTTT.